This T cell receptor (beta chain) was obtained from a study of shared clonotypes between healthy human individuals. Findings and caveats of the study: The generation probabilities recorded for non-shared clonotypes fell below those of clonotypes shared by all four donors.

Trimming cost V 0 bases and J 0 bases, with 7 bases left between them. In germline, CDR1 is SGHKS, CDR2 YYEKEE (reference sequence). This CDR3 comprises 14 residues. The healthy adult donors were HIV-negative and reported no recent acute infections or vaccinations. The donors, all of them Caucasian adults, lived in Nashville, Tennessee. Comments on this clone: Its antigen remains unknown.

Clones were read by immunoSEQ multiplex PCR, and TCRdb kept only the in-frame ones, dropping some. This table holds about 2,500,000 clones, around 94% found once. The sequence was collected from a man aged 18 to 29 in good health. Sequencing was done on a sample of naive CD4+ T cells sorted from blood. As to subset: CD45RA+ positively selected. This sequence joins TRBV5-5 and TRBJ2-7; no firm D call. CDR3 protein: CASSLDQHSYEQYF. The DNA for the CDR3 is TGTGCCAGCAGCTTGGACCAGCACTCCTACGAGCAGTACTTC. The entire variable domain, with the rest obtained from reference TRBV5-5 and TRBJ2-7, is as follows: DAGVTQSPTHLIKTRGQQVTLRCSPISGHKSVSWYQQVLGQGPQFIFQYYEKEERGRGNFPDRFSARQFPNYSSELNVNALLLGDSALYLCASSLDQHSYEQYFGPGTRLTVT.